This entry lists 5 T cell receptor beta chains sequenced from one sample in a study of cytomegalovirus exposure and HLA in healthy donors. Amplification used 60 Vbeta primers and 13 Jbeta primers. Data came from immunoSEQ multiplex PCR; TCRdb stores just in-frame clones and leaves some out. The sample holds under 150,000 clones; around three quarters are singletons and the top ten take around 4.4%. What was sequenced was PBMCs. These receptors all come from a man between 25 and 39 years old in good health and CMV-seropositive.

This clone showed up just once. V is TRBV30 and J is TRBJ2-7; D is perhaps TRBD2 (6 bases). Trimming left V 8 bases short and J 4 bases short, with 18 bases between. Germline lookup yields CDR1 GTSNPN and CDR2 SVGIG (reference sequence). This CDR3 contains 13 residues. DNA of the CDR3: TGTGCCCAGAGGGAGGCCGCGGGGTACGAGCAGTACTTC. It specifies CAQREAAGYEQYF.

The genes are TRBV19 and TRBJ1-5; perhaps TRBD1 as D (5 bases). Trimming removed 4 bases from V and 7 bases from J, with 11 bases in between. CDR3 length equals 13 residues. Germline CDR1 and CDR2: LNHDA and SQIVND (reference sequence). CDR3 nucleotide sequence: TGTGCCAGTAGTACCAGGGTCGTGCAGCCCCAGCATTTT. Amino acid sequence: CASSTRVVQPQHF.

CDR3 nucleotides: TGCGCCAGCAGTCCCACGCGCGGGACAGGGACCTACGAGCAGTACTTC. Protein: CASSPTRGTGTYEQYF. V is TRBV23-1 and J is TRBJ2-7; 9 positions agree with TRBD1. TRBV23-1 is an ORF, with its function uncertain. The CDR3 is made up of 16 amino acids. The V segment lost 4 bases and the J segment 2 bases; nucleotides outside the gene matches: 9.

This clone was counted only a few times. J is TRBJ1-3 and V is TRBV2; D not resolved. The CDR3 length is 16 residues. Germline V gives CDR1 SNHLY, CDR2 FYNNEI. Trimming took off 6 bases at V and 2 bases at J, with 17 bases between the two ends. CDR3 protein: CASRRGGLDTGNTIYF. CDR3 coding DNA: TGTGCCAGCAGACGGGGTGGCCTTGATACTGGAAACACCATATATTTT.

V and J are TRBV5-1 and TRBJ1-6; no definite D call. V shed 1 base and J shed 9 bases, with 8 bases lying between them. The CDR3 sequence is 13 residues long. Germline CDR1 and CDR2: SGHRS and YFSETQ. In DNA form, the CDR3 reads TGCGCCAGCAGCTTGACATATCTTTCACCCCTCCACTTT. Amino acid sequence: CASSLTYLSPLHF.